This entry lists 21 T cell receptor beta chains sequenced from one sample in a study of T cell repertoires in cytomegalovirus infection. TCRdb called the reads again in MiXCR, with one record for every CDR3 protein. The table has around 260,000 distinct CDR3 sequences, roughly a quarter seen once; the top ten hold roughly 14%. Sequencing was done on a sample of PBMCs. Receptors were obtained from a human donor in good health (CMV status not recorded). Some clones in this sample may be carry-over from other donors' samples.

This clonotype is a singleton in its sample. This sequence joins TRBV28 and TRBJ1-4, with 7 bases matching TRBD1. Germline lookup yields CDR1 MDHEN and CDR2 SYDVKM. J gave up 7 bases and V 5 bases, and 7 bases lay outside the gene matches. The CDR3 spans 14 residues. The CDR3 DNA follows: TGTGCCAGCAGTCACAGGGGAGGAAGTGAAAAACTGTTTTTT. Translated, it gives CASSHRGGSEKLFF.

J is TRBJ2-1 and V is TRBV10-3; tentatively, D is TRBD2 (5 bases). V dropped 5 bases and J dropped 6 bases, with 17 bases sitting between them. This CDR3 is 15 amino acids long. CDR1 and CDR2 from the germline V gene are ENHRY and SYGVKD. CDR3 DNA: TGTGCCATCAGTAGCCTTTGGGGAGACGGCAATGAGCAGTTCTTC. Protein sequence: CAISSLWGDGNEQFF.

The rearrangement joins TRBV20-1 to TRBJ1-1, with TRBD1 as a possible D gene (5 bases). The CDR3 runs 14 residues. Deletions cut 1 base from V and 3 bases from J, with 12 bases between. CDR1 is DFQATT, CDR2 SNEGSKA, per germline (reference sequence). CDR3 amino acids: CSARVGGEDTEAFF. The CDR3 DNA sequence: TGCAGTGCTAGAGTGGGAGGGGAGGACACTGAAGCTTTCTTT.

The J gene is TRBJ2-7, the V gene TRBV28, with D possibly being TRBD1 (5 bases). This CDR3 has 15 residues. The germline gives CDR1 MDHEN, CDR2 SYDVKM. Trimming stripped 6 bases from V and 2 bases from J, with 17 bases between. CDR3 region: CASSPGAVSTYEQYF. CDR3 bases: TGTGCCAGCAGCCCTGGGGCAGTCTCAACCTACGAGCAGTACTTC.

This clonotype was detected ten times or more. CDR3 DNA: TGTGCCAGCAGTCCCCGCGGGGAGAGGGGTGAAGCTTTCTTT. Translating gives CASSPRGERGEAFF. The V call is TRBV12-3 or TRBV12-4, the J call TRBJ1-1; D is possibly TRBD1 (5 bases). Trimming shortened V by 5 bases and J by 7 bases, and 17 bases separated the two germline ends. The CDR3 spans 14 residues.

The rearrangement joins TRBV20-1 to TRBJ2-7, with 8 bases matching TRBD2. J was trimmed by 4 bases and V by 6 bases; bases with no gene match: 5. Germline V gene lookup returns CDR1 DFQATT and CDR2 SNEGSKA (reference sequence). The length of the CDR3 is 12 residues. The DNA for the CDR3 is TGCAGTGCCCCCGGGAGGGAATACGAGCAGTACTTC. It translates to CSAPGREYEQYF.

This clonotype was recorded a few times. The chain links TRBV6-8 to TRBJ2-3; no clear D gene. The germline gives CDR1 MNHGY, CDR2 SAAAGT. The CDR3 covers 12 residues. CDR3 nucleotide sequence: TGTGCTTGCAGAACTGGTTCAGATACGCAGTATTTT. This translates into CACRTGSDTQYF.

The chain is built from TRBV6-2 or TRBV6-3 and TRBJ2-7, with 9 bases that match TRBD1. The germline V gene encodes CDR1 MNHEY and CDR2 SVGEGT. The trim removed 2 bases at V and 3 bases at J, leaving 8 bases unmatched. The CDR3 has 16 amino acids. The CDR3 DNA reads TGTGCCAGCAGTTACCCACGATGGGGACAGGGCTACGAGCAGTACTTC. Translating it yields CASSYPRWGQGYEQYF.

This clonotype has a handful of counts. The chain combines TRBV27 with TRBJ2-5; D possibly uses TRBD1 or TRBD2 (5 bases each). Per the germline V gene, CDR1 is MNHEY and CDR2 is SMNVEV (reference sequence). Trimming cost V 3 bases and J 2 bases, with 13 bases left between them. The CDR3 is 15 residues long. The DNA of the CDR3 is TGTGCCAGCAGTTTCAACTCCGGGACGCAAGAGACCCAGTACTTC. The encoded protein is CASSFNSGTQETQYF.

J is TRBJ1-1 and V is TRBV19, with 9 bases fitting TRBD1. V shed 1 base, J shed 4 bases, and the junction held 4 bases outside the gene matches. Per germline, CDR1 LNHDA and CDR2 SQIVND (reference sequence). The CDR3 covers 15 residues. CDR3 protein: CASSIVGQGSTEAFF. The CDR3 coding sequence is TGTGCCAGTAGTATAGTTGGACAGGGGTCCACTGAAGCTTTCTTT.

This clonotype showed up just a few times. The CDR3, as DNA: TGCAGCGGGAAGGGGGGGCCCCGCACAGATACGCAGTATTTT. Protein product: CSGKGGPRTDTQYF. The V call is TRBV29-1, the J call TRBJ2-3; TRBD2 might be the D (7 bases). CDR3 length: 14 residues. The germline V gene encodes CDR1 SQVTM and CDR2 ANQGSEA. The V end was cut by 7 bases, the J end by 1 base, with 15 bases between.

The chain joins TRBV15 to TRBJ2-5; D is unresolved. The CDR3 consists of 12 residues. V lost 0 bases to trimming and J lost 9 bases, with 8 bases between them. CDR1 is LNHNV and CDR2 is YYDKDF in the germline V gene (reference sequence). Written as DNA, the CDR3 is TGTGCCACCAGCAGAGATTCGGCCCCCCAGTACTTC. Amino acids: CATSRDSAPQYF.

This clonotype has at least ten counts. This chain joins TRBV7-2 and TRBJ1-2, with 7 positions matching TRBD1. Germline V gene data show CDR1 as SGHTA and CDR2 as FQGNSA. The V and J ends lost 5 bases and 6 bases, in that order; junction bases with no gene match: 12. The CDR3 runs 15 residues. This chain's CDR3 is CASSPDRQGFDGYTF. The CDR3 region has the DNA TGTGCCAGCAGCCCCGATCGACAGGGATTTGATGGCTACACCTTC.

This clonotype was detected ten times or more. The chain recombines TRBV7-9 with TRBJ2-5; no clear D. This CDR3 spans 12 amino acids. CDR1 is SEHNR, CDR2 FQNEAQ, per germline (reference sequence). V was trimmed by 6 bases and J by 3 bases, leaving 8 bases between them. This CDR3 reads CASSRVEETQYF. The DNA for the CDR3 is TGTGCCAGCAGTAGGGTGGAAGAGACCCAGTACTTC.

This chain uses TRBV5-1 with TRBJ2-7; D not certain. Germline V lookup: CDR1 SGHRS, CDR2 YFSETQ. Trimming removed 3 bases at V and 3 bases at J, with 10 bases between. The CDR3 has 13 amino acids. The CDR3 bases are TGCGCCAGCAGCTCCGACGCGAGCTACGAGCAGTACTTC. Its protein product is CASSSDASYEQYF.

This clonotype was observed a handful of times. This sequence joins TRBV2 and TRBJ1-1; 7 nucleotides agree with TRBD1. This CDR3 is 14 amino acids long. Looked up from germline, CDR1 is SNHLY and CDR2 is FYNNEI. Losses at the gene ends were 3 bases for V and 5 bases for J; bases not matched to a gene: 6. The CDR3 nucleotides are TGTGCCAGCAGTGAGATTCCACAGGGGACTGAAGCTTTCTTT. This encodes CASSEIPQGTEAFF.

The J gene is TRBJ2-1, the V gene TRBV4-3; tentatively, D is TRBD1 (5 bases). The CDR3 spans 13 residues. Germline lookup yields CDR1 LGHNA and CDR2 YSLEER. Trimming took 0 bases from V and 9 from J, leaving 9 bases between them. CDR3 in DNA: TGCGCCAGCAGCCAAGACAGGGTGGGTGAGCAGTTCTTC. This codes for CASSQDRVGEQFF.

The chain carries TRBV10-2 and TRBJ1-6, with a possible D match to TRBD1 (6 bases). Germline V gives CDR1 WSHSY, CDR2 SAAADI. The CDR3 spans 12 residues. Trimming took off 4 bases at V and 9 bases at J, with 7 bases between the two ends. Here the CDR3 DNA reads TGCGCCAGCAGTGGGACAGCTTCACCCCTCCACTTT. The encoded protein is CASSGTASPLHF.

In nucleotides, the CDR3 is TGCAGCGTTGACAGGGAGGAGAACACCGGGGAGCTGTTTTTT. It codes for CSVDREENTGELFF. The rearrangement uses TRBV29-1 and TRBJ2-2, with a weak D call TRBD2 (6 bases). Germline CDR1 and CDR2: SQVTM and ANQGSEA. This CDR3 comprises 14 residues. Deletions cut 3 bases from V and 1 base from J, with 9 bases between.

This chain uses TRBV7-2 with TRBJ2-7; possibly TRBD1 for D (5 bases). Trimming removed 1 base from V and 4 bases from J, with 11 bases in between. Germline V gives CDR1 SGHTA, CDR2 FQGNSA. The CDR3 extends over 14 amino acids. CDR3 residues: CASSLDGAGYEQYV. Written as DNA, the CDR3 is TGTGCCAGCAGCTTAGATGGGGCCGGTTACGAGCAGTACGTC.

V and J are TRBV28 and TRBJ1-5; D is perhaps TRBD1 (5 bases). The CDR3 is 13 residues long. The ends were cut back, 3 bases at V and 6 bases at J, with 9 bases in the middle. The germline V gene encodes CDR1 MDHEN and CDR2 SYDVKM. The CDR3 loop reads CASSFGGSQPQHF. The DNA for the CDR3 is TGTGCCAGCAGTTTTGGGGGTAGTCAGCCCCAGCATTTT.